The next 24 T cell receptor beta chains were all read from a single sample in a study of post-analysis software for immune sequencing data. These TCRs are of unknown antigen specificity. Study-wide results and caveats: The study found TRBV5-6, TRBV5-1 and TRBV20-1 among roughly 5 TRBV segments more frequent in patients than controls.

Unique molecular identifiers were built into the TCR beta cDNA libraries. TCRdb ran MiXCR on the PCR reads and lists one entry per CDR3 protein. Among about 620,000 distinct CDR3 sequences listed, roughly 40% were seen once. The sample consisted of blood. These receptors all come from a girl between 10 and 17 years old with multiple sclerosis.

This chain connects TRBV12-3 or TRBV12-4 to TRBJ2-1; D unresolved. Trimming removed 4 bases at V and 5 bases at J, with 21 bases between. CDR3 size: 17 residues. The CDR3 DNA sequence: TGTGCCAGCAGTTCAAGTTCGGATGAGCTATCCCACAATGAGCAGTTCTTC. Encoded protein: CASSSSSDELSHNEQFF.

This chain joins TRBV10-3 and TRBJ2-5; 7 nucleotides align to TRBD2. The J call may be in error: the DNA end matches TRBJ2-7 better. CDR1 ENHRY and CDR2 SYGVKD come from the germline V gene. The CDR3 extends over 14 amino acids. CDR3 nucleotides: TGTGCCATCACGGAAAGCGGGGATTCCTACGAGCAGTACTTC. Amino acids: CAITESGDSYEQYF.

The V and J genes are TRBV10-3 and TRBJ1-6; D is undetermined. The CDR3 has 15 residues. Trimming cost V 11 bases and J 7 bases, with 21 bases left between them. From germline, CDR1 is ENHRY and CDR2 SYGVKD. As DNA, the CDR3 is TGTGCCGCTAGGATGGGTCAAGAGGGAAATTCACCCCTCCACTTT. Residues: CAARMGQEGNSPLHF.

This clonotype was seen only a few times. V gene TRBV20-1 combines with J gene TRBJ2-7; 8 positions agree with TRBD1. Per germline, CDR1 DFQATT and CDR2 SNEGSKA (reference sequence). The CDR3 is 15 residues long. Trimming removed 4 bases from V and 0 bases from J; junction bases left unmatched: 8. DNA of the CDR3: TGCAGTGCTAAGACAGGGGCAGGAAGCTCCTACGAGCAGTACTTC. It codes for CSAKTGAGSSYEQYF.

The chain links TRBV6-6 to TRBJ1-2; D call uncertain. Germline V gene lookup returns CDR1 MNHNY and CDR2 SVGAGI (reference sequence). V dropped 8 bases and J dropped 6 bases, with 19 bases sitting between them. The CDR3 extends over 14 amino acids. The CDR3 is CASHTDTPGDGYTF. The CDR3 nucleotides are TGTGCCAGCCACACGGATACCCCGGGCGATGGCTACACCTTC.

The V gene is TRBV7-9, the J gene TRBJ1-2; 12 nucleotides line up with TRBD1. The junction had 12 bases not matched to a gene; V was cut back by 3 bases and J by 4 bases. There are 18 residues in the CDR3. The germline CDR1 and CDR2 sequences are SEHNR and FQNEAQ (reference sequence). CDR3 sequence reads: CASSFSGTGGSGSYGYTF. The CDR3 DNA reads TGTGCCAGCAGCTTCTCCGGGACAGGGGGCTCGGGCAGCTATGGCTACACCTTC.

To note about this clonotype: The conserved phenylalanine or tryptophan is not found at the CDR3 terminus, so this likely reflects a read error. The CDR3 region has the DNA TGTGCCAGCAGCCAAGATCTCTCTGGAAACAGGGCTACGCAGCCCCAGCATTGT. Its translation is CASSQDLSGNRATQPQHC. The chain joins TRBV4-2 to TRBJ1-5; TRBD1 is a possible D gene (6 bases). The CDR3 length is 18 residues. Per germline, CDR1 LGHNA and CDR2 YNFKEQ. V lost 0 bases and J lost 7, with 22 bases in between.

This clonotype appeared a few times. The chain uses TRBV20-1 and TRBJ2-7; 8 bases are shared with TRBD1. The CDR3 totals 13 residues. V was pared by 5 bases and J by 4 bases, with 7 bases of the junction left unmatched. Looked up from germline, CDR1 is DFQATT and CDR2 is SNEGSKA (reference sequence). The CDR3 DNA reads TGCAGTGCTCCCCGGACAGGGCATTACGAGCAGTACTTC. This gives the protein CSAPRTGHYEQYF.

V and J are TRBV5-1 and TRBJ1-2; D may be TRBD1 (6 bases). CDR1 is SGHRS, CDR2 YFSETQ, per germline. The V end lost 5 bases, the J end lost 7 bases, and 18 bases lay between the germline ends. This CDR3 contains 14 residues. The CDR3 loop reads CASRSGTQTTGYTF. The DNA of the CDR3 is TGCGCCAGCAGGTCCGGGACACAAACCACTGGCTACACCTTC.

This sequence joins TRBV5-1 and TRBJ2-7, with 7 nucleotides matching TRBD2. CDR1 and CDR2 (germline): SGHRS, YFSETQ. Losses at the gene ends were 1 base for V and 7 bases for J; bases not matched to a gene: 8. The CDR3 totals 14 residues. DNA of the CDR3: TGCGCCAGCAGCTTGAAGAGGGAGCGGGATGAGCAGTACTTC. It translates to CASSLKRERDEQYF.

The J gene is TRBJ2-7, the V gene TRBV20-1, with 8 bases fitting TRBD1. Per the germline V gene, CDR1 is DFQATT and CDR2 is SNEGSKA (reference sequence). This CDR3 is built from 13 residues. J was trimmed by 4 bases and V by 6 bases; bases with no gene match: 8. CDR3 DNA sequence: TGCAGTGCCAACCGACAGGGGCTTTACGAGCAGTACTTC. It encodes CSANRQGLYEQYF.

V is TRBV6-1 and J is TRBJ1-5, with TRBD1 matching 9 bases. CDR1 and CDR2 from the germline V gene are MNHNS and SASEGT. V shed 7 bases, J shed 3 bases, and the junction held 10 bases outside the gene matches. CDR3 length equals 16 residues. The CDR3 here is CASTRDRDRDNQPQHF. In DNA, the CDR3 is TGTGCCAGCACCCGCGACCGGGACAGGGACAATCAGCCCCAGCATTTT.

The chain couples TRBV18 to TRBJ1-1; maybe TRBD1 (5 bases). Germline V CDR1 and CDR2: KGHSH, LQKENI. Trimming shortened V by 3 bases and J by 5 bases, and 16 bases separated the two germline ends. The CDR3 loop spans 15 amino acids. CDR3 amino acids: CASSPEVGVGTEAFF. The CDR3 DNA reads as TGTGCCAGCTCACCGGAGGTAGGGGTGGGGACTGAAGCTTTCTTT.

The rearrangement links TRBV6-2 or TRBV6-3 to TRBJ1-2; 11 positions agree with TRBD1. This CDR3 region has 15 residues. Germline values: CDR1 MNHEY, CDR2 SVGEGT. Unmatched junction bases numbered 1, after V lost 4 bases and J lost 0 bases. The CDR3 bases are TGTGCCAGCAGTTGGGGACAGGGGGCTAACTATGGCTACACCTTC. This translates into CASSWGQGANYGYTF.

The chain has TRBV5-1 and TRBJ2-1; a weak D match, TRBD1 (6 bases). Trimming stripped 4 bases from V and 10 bases from J, with 12 bases between. Germline-derived CDR1 and CDR2 are SGHRS and YFSETQ. This CDR3 contains 12 residues. This CDR3 reads CASSMGALEQFF. CDR3 nucleotide sequence: TGCGCCAGCAGCATGGGGGCTCTAGAGCAGTTCTTC.

The chain couples TRBV24-1 to TRBJ2-5; D not resolved. CDR3 length: 16 amino acids. Trimming left V 4 bases short and J 3 bases short, with 17 bases between. CDR1 KGHDR and CDR2 SFDVKD come from the germline V gene. DNA for the CDR3: TGTGCCACCAGTGACTCAAGACAAGGTGGGAAAGAGACCCAGTACTTC. Translating gives CATSDSRQGGKETQYF.

This clonotype came up once. The chain is built from TRBV7-8 and TRBJ1-5, with 9 bases fitting TRBD1. The germline V gene encodes CDR1 SGHVS and CDR2 FQNEAQ. J gave up 2 bases and V 1 base, and 12 bases lay outside the gene matches. This CDR3 contains 19 residues. The CDR3 DNA is TGTGCCAGCAGCTTAGTTGGGACAGGGTCTTATCTGCGCAATCAGCCCCAGCATTTT. It encodes CASSLVGTGSYLRNQPQHF.

This clonotype appeared a few times. The chain employs TRBV5-1 and TRBJ2-7, with D perhaps matching TRBD1 or TRBD2 (5 bases each). There are 14 residues in the CDR3. The V gene lost 1 base and the J gene lost 8 bases, with 16 bases spanning the gap. CDR1 is SGHRS and CDR2 is YFSETQ in the germline V gene. CDR3 bases: TGCGCCAGCAGCTTGTGGGACGGGCAAGGCCAGCAGTACTTC. Its protein product is CASSLWDGQGQQYF.

The chain is built from TRBV7-3 and TRBJ2-3; 7 nucleotides agree with TRBD2. V gave up 5 bases and J gave up 2 bases; unmatched junction bases: 7. CDR3 length: 15 residues. Per the germline V gene, CDR1 is SGHTA and CDR2 is FQGTGA. The CDR3 nucleotides read TGTGCCAGCAGCCGGGCGGGGGTGAACACAGATACGCAGTATTTT. It yields the protein CASSRAGVNTDTQYF.

The gene calls are TRBV2 and TRBJ1-6, with 7 bases that match TRBD1. This CDR3 spans 12 amino acids. Unmatched junction bases numbered 2, after V lost 6 bases and J lost 9 bases. CDR1 SNHLY and CDR2 FYNNEI come from the germline V gene. The DNA for the CDR3 is TGTGCCAGCAGCCACAGGGGTTCACCCCTCCACTTT. As protein: CASSHRGSPLHF. The full variable domain, its missing parts supplied by reference TRBV2 and TRBJ1-6, is EPEVTQTPSHQVTQMGQEVILRCVPISNHLYFYWYRQILGQKVEFLVSFYNNEISEKSEIFDDQFSVERPDGSNFTLKIRSTKLEDSAMYFCASSHRGSPLHFGNGTRLTVT.

This clonotype was seen a few times. The V call is TRBV18, the J call TRBJ1-1, with D unresolved. Trimming pared 0 bases from V and 0 bases from J, leaving 8 bases between. The CDR3 has 15 amino acids. The germline V gene encodes CDR1 KGHSH and CDR2 LQKENI. CDR3 loop: CASSPPMGVNTEAFF. In DNA, the CDR3 is TGTGCCAGCTCACCACCGATGGGCGTGAACACTGAAGCTTTCTTT.

Only a few counts were recorded for this clonotype. The chain is built from TRBV5-1 and TRBJ2-3, with 7 nucleotides matching TRBD1. The CDR3 length is 15 residues. V lost 1 base to trimming and J lost 6 bases; unmatched junction nucleotides: 8. Germline CDR1 SGHRS, CDR2 YFSETQ. This chain's CDR3 is CASSLSTQGVDTQYF. The CDR3 bases are TGCGCCAGCAGCTTGAGTACCCAGGGGGTGGATACGCAGTATTTT.

The V and J genes are TRBV6-6 and TRBJ1-5; no firm D call. Trimming cost V 3 bases and J 0 bases, with 12 bases left between them. Germline V gives CDR1 MNHNY, CDR2 SVGAGI (reference sequence). This CDR3 contains 16 residues. The CDR3 is CASSYWKGDSNQPQHF. CDR3 sequence (DNA): TGTGCCAGCAGTTATTGGAAAGGAGATAGCAATCAGCCCCAGCATTTT.

This sequence joins TRBV12-3 or TRBV12-4 and TRBJ1-1, with D unresolved. The CDR3 has 12 amino acids. Trimming removed 3 bases from V and 5 bases from J, with 7 bases in between. CDR3 in DNA: TGTGCCAGCAGTTTTGGGAGGACTGAAGCTTTCTTT. Its translation: CASSFGRTEAFF.